These 11 T cell receptor beta chains originate from one sample sequenced in a study of T cell responses to AZD1222 COVID-19 vaccine. Sequencing used immunoSEQ multiplex PCR; TCRdb keeps in-frame clones, though not all of them. The sample records roughly 100,000 clones, about 90% being singletons. Sequencing used peripheral blood, obtained on day 0 of AZD1222 vaccination. The receptors here all came from an adult in good health.

This clone has more than one count but fewer than ten. This chain joins TRBV11-2 and TRBJ2-7; possibly TRBD2 for D (7 bases). From germline, CDR1 is SGHAT and CDR2 FQNNGV. V lost 3 bases and J lost 0, with 18 bases in between. The CDR3 spans 17 residues. CDR3 protein: CASSLGRGGGVSYEQYF. For the CDR3, the DNA is TGTGCCAGCAGCTTGGGCCGGGGAGGGGGAGTCTCCTACGAGCAGTACTTC.

This clone was seen just once. The V and J genes are TRBV7-8 and TRBJ2-2; TRBD2 matches 10 bases. Germline V gene lookup returns CDR1 SGHVS and CDR2 FQNEAQ. V trimming: 5 bases; J trimming: 4 bases; junction bases outside the gene matches: 10. This CDR3 region has 17 residues. The CDR3 bases are TGTGCCAGCAGCGCCCAGCCGGGACTAGCGTCCACCGGGGAGCTGTTTTTT. Protein: CASSAQPGLASTGELFF. The whole variable domain, remainder taken from reference TRBV7-8 and TRBJ2-2, is GAGVSQSPRYKVAKRGQDVALRCDPISGHVSLFWYQQALGQGPEFLTYFQNEAQLDKSGLPSDRFFAERPEGSVSTLKIQRTQQEDSAVYLCASSAQPGLASTGELFFGEGSRLTVL.

This sequence joins TRBV12-3 or TRBV12-4 and TRBJ2-5; no definite D call. V shed 3 bases and J shed 2 bases, with 7 bases lying between them. This CDR3 contains 13 residues. The CDR3 reads CASSFKVQETQYF. The CDR3 DNA follows: TGTGCCAGCAGTTTCAAAGTGCAAGAGACCCAGTACTTC.

This chain connects TRBV5-1 to TRBJ2-1; no firm D call. The germline V gene has CDR1 SGHRS and CDR2 YFSETQ. Trimming pared 0 bases from V and 1 base from J, leaving 11 bases between. This CDR3 region has 16 residues. The DNA of the CDR3 is TGCGCCAGCAGCTTGGATCCCTCGAGATCCTACAATGAGCAGTTCTTC. Its protein product is CASSLDPSRSYNEQFF.

The V gene is TRBV4-1, the J gene TRBJ2-1, with 8 bases aligning to TRBD2. The CDR3 consists of 16 residues. Per the germline V gene, CDR1 is MGHRA and CDR2 is YSYEKL. V lost 0 bases to trimming and J lost 5 bases; unmatched junction nucleotides: 6. The CDR3 DNA reads TGCGCCAGCAGCCAAGAATCCGGGACTAGAGACAATGAGCAGTTCTTC. It encodes CASSQESGTRDNEQFF.

The rearrangement links TRBV10-3 to TRBJ2-1; D gene unclear. V was trimmed by 5 bases and J by 9 bases, leaving 8 bases between them. The CDR3 has 11 residues. Germline V lookup: CDR1 ENHRY, CDR2 SYGVKD. The CDR3 region is CAISLGVEQFF. The CDR3 DNA reads as TGTGCCATCAGTTTAGGAGTTGAGCAGTTCTTC.

CDR3 sequence: CASSKGLAGSEQFF. The CDR3 region has the DNA TGTGCCAGCAGTAAGGGACTAGCGGGGAGTGAGCAGTTCTTC. The chain is built from TRBV27 and TRBJ2-1; 13 bases fit TRBD2. This CDR3 has 14 residues. CDR1 and CDR2 from the germline V gene are MNHEY and SMNVEV (reference sequence). Trimming at V came to 5 bases and at J to 9 bases, leaving 4 bases not matched to a gene.

The gene calls are TRBV30 and TRBJ1-5; D unresolved. The length of the CDR3 is 14 residues. V was trimmed by 0 bases and J by 7 bases, leaving 13 bases between them. Germline CDR1 is GTSNPN and CDR2 is SVGIG (reference sequence). The CDR3 sequence: CAWSVLQGRQPQHF. In DNA form, the CDR3 reads TGTGCCTGGAGTGTACTACAAGGCCGGCAGCCCCAGCATTTT.

This rearrangement joins TRBV4-2 to TRBJ2-7; D is perhaps TRBD2 (6 bases). Germline V lookup: CDR1 LGHNA, CDR2 YNFKEQ. CDR3 length equals 15 residues. With 3 bases removed from V and 6 bases from J, the gap between germline ends came to 18 bases. The CDR3 sequence: CASSQGGTDPSEQYF. The CDR3 DNA follows: TGTGCCAGCAGCCAGGGCGGGACCGACCCCTCCGAGCAGTACTTC.

This chain uses TRBV19 with TRBJ2-7, with 11 bases identical to TRBD2. Germline values: CDR1 LNHDA, CDR2 SQIVND (reference sequence). V lost 5 bases, J lost 2 bases, and 5 bases stayed unmatched. The CDR3 totals 15 residues. Here the CDR3 DNA reads TGTGCCAGTAGTGAAATAGCGGGAGGGGCCTACGAGCAGTACTTC. Its protein product is CASSEIAGGAYEQYF.

The V call is TRBV9, the J call TRBJ1-4, with 7 bases that match TRBD1. The germline V gene has CDR1 SGDLS and CDR2 YYNGEE. Germline trimming cut 3 bases from V and 5 bases from J; bases unmatched to any gene: 7. The CDR3 is 15 residues long. The CDR3 reads CASSGIPGQNEKLFF. The CDR3, as DNA: TGTGCCAGCAGCGGGATACCGGGACAGAATGAAAAACTGTTTTTT.